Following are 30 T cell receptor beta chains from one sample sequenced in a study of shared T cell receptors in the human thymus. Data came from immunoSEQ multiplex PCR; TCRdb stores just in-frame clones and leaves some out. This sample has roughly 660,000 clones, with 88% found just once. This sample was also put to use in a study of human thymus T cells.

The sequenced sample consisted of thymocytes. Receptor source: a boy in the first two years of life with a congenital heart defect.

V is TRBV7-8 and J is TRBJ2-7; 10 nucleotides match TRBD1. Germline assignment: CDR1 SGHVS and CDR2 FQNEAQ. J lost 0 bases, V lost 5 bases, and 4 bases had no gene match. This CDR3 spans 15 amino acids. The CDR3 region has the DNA TGTGCCAGCAGCCATCGACAGGGGGCCTCCTACGAGCAGTACTTC. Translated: CASSHRQGASYEQYF. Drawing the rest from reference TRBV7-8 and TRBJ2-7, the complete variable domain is GAGVSQSPRYKVAKRGQDVALRCDPISGHVSLFWYQQALGQGPEFLTYFQNEAQLDKSGLPSDRFFAERPEGSVSTLKIQRTQQEDSAVYLCASSHRQGASYEQYFGPGTRLTVT.

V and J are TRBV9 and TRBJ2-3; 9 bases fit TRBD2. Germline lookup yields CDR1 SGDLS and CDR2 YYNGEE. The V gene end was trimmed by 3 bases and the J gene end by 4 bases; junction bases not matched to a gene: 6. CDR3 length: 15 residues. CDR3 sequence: CASSARLADSDTQYF. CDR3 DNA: TGTGCCAGCAGCGCCCGACTAGCGGACTCAGATACGCAGTATTTT.

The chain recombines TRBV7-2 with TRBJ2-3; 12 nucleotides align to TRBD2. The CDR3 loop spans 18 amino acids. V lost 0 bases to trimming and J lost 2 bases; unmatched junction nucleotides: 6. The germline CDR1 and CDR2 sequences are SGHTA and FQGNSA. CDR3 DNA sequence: TGTGCCAGCAGCTTAGCGAGACTAGCGGGAGTTGCCACAGATACGCAGTATTTT. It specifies CASSLARLAGVATDTQYF. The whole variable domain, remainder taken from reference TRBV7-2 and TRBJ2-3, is GAGVSQSPSNKVTEKGKDVELRCDPISGHTALYWYRQSLGQGLEFLIYFQGNSAPDKSGLPSDRFSAERTGGSVSTLTIQRTQQEDSAVYLCASSLARLAGVATDTQYFGPGTRLTVL.

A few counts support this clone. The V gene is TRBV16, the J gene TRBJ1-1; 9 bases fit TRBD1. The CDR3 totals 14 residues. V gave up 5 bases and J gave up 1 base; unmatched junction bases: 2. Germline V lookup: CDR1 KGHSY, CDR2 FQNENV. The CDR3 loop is CASSTQGANTEAFF. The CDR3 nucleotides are TGTGCCAGCAGCACACAGGGGGCGAACACTGAAGCTTTCTTT.

The CDR3 coding sequence is TGCGCCAGCAGTGGACTCGGCGATGAGCAGTTCTTC. This encodes CASSGLGDEQFF. The rearrangement links TRBV10-1 to TRBJ2-1; D is unclear. Germline CDR1 is WNHNN and CDR2 is SYGVQD (reference sequence). This CDR3 is built from 12 residues. Trimming stripped 4 bases from V and 8 bases from J, with 9 bases between.

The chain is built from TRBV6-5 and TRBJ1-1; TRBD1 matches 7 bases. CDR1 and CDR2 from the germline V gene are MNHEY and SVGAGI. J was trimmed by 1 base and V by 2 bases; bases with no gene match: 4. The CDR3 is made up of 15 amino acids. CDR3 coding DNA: TGTGCCAGCAGTTACGAGGGGGCACCGAACACTGAAGCTTTCTTT. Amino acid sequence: CASSYEGAPNTEAFF.

The CDR3 region has the DNA TGTGCCAGCTCCCCCGGGCAGGGCTTGTCGAGCGCTGAAGCTTTCTTT. It encodes CASSPGQGLSSAEAFF. The chain is built from TRBV18 and TRBJ1-1; a possible D gene is TRBD1 (5 bases). Deletions cut 6 bases from V and 6 bases from J, with 23 bases between. Looked up from germline, CDR1 is KGHSH and CDR2 is LQKENI. The CDR3 spans 16 residues.

CDR3 sequence: CASGAGSSYNEQFF. CDR3 bases: TGCGCCAGCGGTGCCGGGAGCTCCTACAATGAGCAGTTCTTC. This sequence joins TRBV4-1 and TRBJ2-1; perhaps TRBD2 as D (6 bases). V was clipped by 8 bases and J by 0 bases, with 11 bases between them. The CDR3 length is 14 residues. Germline V gene lookup returns CDR1 MGHRA and CDR2 YSYEKL.

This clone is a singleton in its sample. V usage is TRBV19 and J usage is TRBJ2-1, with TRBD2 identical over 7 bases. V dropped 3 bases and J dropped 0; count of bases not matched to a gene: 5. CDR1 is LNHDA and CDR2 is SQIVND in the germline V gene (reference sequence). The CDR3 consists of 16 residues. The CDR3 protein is CASSIPLASSYNEQFF. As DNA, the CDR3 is TGTGCCAGTAGTATCCCACTAGCGAGCTCCTACAATGAGCAGTTCTTC.

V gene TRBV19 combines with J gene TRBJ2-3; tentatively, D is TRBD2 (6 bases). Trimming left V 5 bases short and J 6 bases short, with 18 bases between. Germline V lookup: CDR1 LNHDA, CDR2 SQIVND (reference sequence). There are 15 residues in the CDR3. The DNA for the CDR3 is TGTGCCAGTAGTGATAGGAAGGACTACGCGGATACGCAGTATTTT. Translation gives CASSDRKDYADTQYF.

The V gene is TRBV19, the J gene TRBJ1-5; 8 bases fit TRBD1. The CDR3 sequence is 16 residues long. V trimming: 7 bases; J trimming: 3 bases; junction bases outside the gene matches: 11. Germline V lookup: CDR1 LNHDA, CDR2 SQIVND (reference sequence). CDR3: CASTMDREMNNQPQHF. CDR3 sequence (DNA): TGTGCCAGTACCATGGACAGGGAGATGAACAATCAGCCCCAGCATTTT.

CDR3 nucleotide sequence: TGTGCCAGCAGCCACGATAGTCTGGCCTCCGGGACTAGCGGGAGTCAAGAGACCCAGTACTTC. The encoded protein is CASSHDSLASGTSGSQETQYF. This chain connects TRBV7-7 to TRBJ2-5; 14 nucleotides match TRBD2. J was trimmed by 2 bases and V by 5 bases; bases with no gene match: 19. The CDR3 is 21 residues long. Germline-derived CDR1 and CDR2 are SSHAT and FNYEAQ (reference sequence).

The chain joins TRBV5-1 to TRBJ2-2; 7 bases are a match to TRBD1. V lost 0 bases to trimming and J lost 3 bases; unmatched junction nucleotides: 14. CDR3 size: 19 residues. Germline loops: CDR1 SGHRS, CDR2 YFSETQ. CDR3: CASSLDMVPLTGDTGELFF. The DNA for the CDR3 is TGCGCCAGCAGCTTGGATATGGTACCCCTAACAGGGGACACCGGGGAGCTGTTTTTT.

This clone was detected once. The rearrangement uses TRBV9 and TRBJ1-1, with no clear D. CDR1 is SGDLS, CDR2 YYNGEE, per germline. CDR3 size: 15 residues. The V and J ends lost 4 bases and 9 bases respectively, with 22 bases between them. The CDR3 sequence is CASSPNGGTATQAFF. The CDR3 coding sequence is TGTGCCAGCAGCCCCAACGGAGGAACAGCAACCCAAGCTTTCTTT.

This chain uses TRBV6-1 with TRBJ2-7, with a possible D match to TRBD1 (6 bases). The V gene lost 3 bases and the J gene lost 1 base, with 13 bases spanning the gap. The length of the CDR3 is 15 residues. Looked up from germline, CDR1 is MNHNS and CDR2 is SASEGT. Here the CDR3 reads CASSELDRQSYEQYF. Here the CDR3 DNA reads TGTGCCAGCAGTGAGCTTGACAGGCAATCCTACGAGCAGTACTTC.

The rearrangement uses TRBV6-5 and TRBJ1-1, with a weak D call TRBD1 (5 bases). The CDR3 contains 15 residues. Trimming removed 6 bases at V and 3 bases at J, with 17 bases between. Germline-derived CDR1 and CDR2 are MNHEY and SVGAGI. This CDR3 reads CASRTIDGGDTEAFF. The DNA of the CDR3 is TGTGCCAGCAGGACCATCGACGGGGGTGACACTGAAGCTTTCTTT.

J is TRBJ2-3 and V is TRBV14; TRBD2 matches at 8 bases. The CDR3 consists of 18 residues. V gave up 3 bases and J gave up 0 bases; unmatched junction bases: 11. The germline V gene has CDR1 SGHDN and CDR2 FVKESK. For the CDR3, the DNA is TGTGCCAGCAGCCACTATAGCGGGAAGAAATCTAGCACAGATACGCAGTATTTT. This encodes CASSHYSGKKSSTDTQYF.

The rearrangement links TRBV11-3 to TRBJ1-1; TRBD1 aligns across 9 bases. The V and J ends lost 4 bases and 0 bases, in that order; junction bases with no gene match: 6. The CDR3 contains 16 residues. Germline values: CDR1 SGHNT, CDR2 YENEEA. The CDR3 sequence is CASSWGQGLMNTEAFF. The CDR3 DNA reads TGTGCCAGCAGCTGGGGACAGGGTCTAATGAACACTGAAGCTTTCTTT. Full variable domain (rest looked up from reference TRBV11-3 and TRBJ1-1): EAGVVQSPRYKIIEKKQPVAFWCNPISGHNTLYWYLQNLGQGPELLIRYENEEAVDDSQLPKDRFSAERLKGVDSTLKIQPAELGDSAVYLCASSWGQGLMNTEAFFGQGTRLTVV.

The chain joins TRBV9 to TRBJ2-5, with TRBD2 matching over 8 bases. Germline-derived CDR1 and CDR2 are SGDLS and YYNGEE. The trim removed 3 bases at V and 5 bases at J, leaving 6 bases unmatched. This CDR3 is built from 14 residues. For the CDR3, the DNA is TGTGCCAGCAGCGACGAGCGGGAGATGGAGACCCAGTACTTC. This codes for CASSDEREMETQYF.

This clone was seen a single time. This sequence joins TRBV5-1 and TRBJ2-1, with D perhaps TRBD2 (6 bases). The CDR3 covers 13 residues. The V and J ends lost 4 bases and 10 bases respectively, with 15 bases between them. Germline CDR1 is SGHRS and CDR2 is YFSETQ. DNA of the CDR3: TGCGCCAGCAGCGAAACCCGGGGGTGGGAGCAGTTCTTC. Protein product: CASSETRGWEQFF.

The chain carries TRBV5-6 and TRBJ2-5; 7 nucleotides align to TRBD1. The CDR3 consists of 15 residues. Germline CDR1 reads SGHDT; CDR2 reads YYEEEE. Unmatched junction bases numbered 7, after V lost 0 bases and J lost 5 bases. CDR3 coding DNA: TGTGCCAGCAGCTTGGAACCCACAGGGGAGGAGACCCAGTACTTC. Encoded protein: CASSLEPTGEETQYF. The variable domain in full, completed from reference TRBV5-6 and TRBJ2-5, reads DAGVTQSPTHLIKTRGQQVTLRCSPKSGHDTVSWYQQALGQGPQFIFQYYEEEERQRGNFPDRFSGHQFPNYSSELNVNALLLGDSALYLCASSLEPTGEETQYFGPGTRLLVL.

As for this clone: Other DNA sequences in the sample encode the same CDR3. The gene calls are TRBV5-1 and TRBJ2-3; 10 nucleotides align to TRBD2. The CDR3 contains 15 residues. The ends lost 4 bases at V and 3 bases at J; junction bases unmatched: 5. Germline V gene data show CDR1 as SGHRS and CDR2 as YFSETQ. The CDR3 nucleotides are TGCGCCAGCAGCCCTCGGACTAGCGGTACAGATACGCAGTATTTT. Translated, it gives CASSPRTSGTDTQYF. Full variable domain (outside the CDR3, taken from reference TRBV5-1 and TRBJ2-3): KAGVTQTPRYLIKTRGQQVTLSCSPISGHRSVSWYQQTPGQGLQFLFEYFSETQRNKGNFPGRFSGRQFSNSRSEMNVSTLELGDSALYLCASSPRTSGTDTQYFGPGTRLTVL.

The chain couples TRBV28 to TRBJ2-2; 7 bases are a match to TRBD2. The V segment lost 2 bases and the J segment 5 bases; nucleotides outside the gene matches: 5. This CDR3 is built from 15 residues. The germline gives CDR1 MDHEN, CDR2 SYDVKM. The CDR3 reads CASSLRPGGTGELFF. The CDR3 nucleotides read TGTGCCAGCAGTTTACGACCCGGGGGGACCGGGGAGCTGTTTTTT.

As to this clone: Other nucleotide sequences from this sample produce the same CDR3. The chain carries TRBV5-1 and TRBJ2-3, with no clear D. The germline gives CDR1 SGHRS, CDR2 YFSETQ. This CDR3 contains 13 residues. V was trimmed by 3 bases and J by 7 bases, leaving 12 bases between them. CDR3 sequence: CASSSLTVNTQYF. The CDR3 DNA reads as TGCGCCAGCAGCTCCTTGACTGTAAATACGCAGTATTTT.

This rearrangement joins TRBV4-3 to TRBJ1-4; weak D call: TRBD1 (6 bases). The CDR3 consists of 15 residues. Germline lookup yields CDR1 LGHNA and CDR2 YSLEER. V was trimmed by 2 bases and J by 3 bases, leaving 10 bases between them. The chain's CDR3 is CASSQNRVANEKLFF. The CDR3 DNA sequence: TGCGCCAGCAGCCAAAACAGGGTGGCTAATGAAAAACTGTTTTTT.

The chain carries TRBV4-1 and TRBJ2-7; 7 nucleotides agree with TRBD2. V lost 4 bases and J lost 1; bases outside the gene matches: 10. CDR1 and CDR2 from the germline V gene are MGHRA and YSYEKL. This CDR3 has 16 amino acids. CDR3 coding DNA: TGCGCCAGCAGCCCCATGCTAGGCGGGAGATCCTACGAGCAGTACTTC. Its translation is CASSPMLGGRSYEQYF.

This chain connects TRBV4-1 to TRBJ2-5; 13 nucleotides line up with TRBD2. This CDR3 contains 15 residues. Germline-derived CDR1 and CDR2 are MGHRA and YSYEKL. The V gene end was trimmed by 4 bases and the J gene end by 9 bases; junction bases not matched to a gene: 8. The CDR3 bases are TGCGCCAGCAGCCGCGGACTAGCGGGAGAGGGTCCCCAGTACTTC. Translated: CASSRGLAGEGPQYF.

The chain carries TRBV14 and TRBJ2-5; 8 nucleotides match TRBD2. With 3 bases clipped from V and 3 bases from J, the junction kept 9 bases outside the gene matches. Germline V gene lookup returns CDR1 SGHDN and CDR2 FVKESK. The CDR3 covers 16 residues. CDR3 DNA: TGTGCCAGCAGCCACCCCCCCGGGAGGGGCGAAGAGACCCAGTACTTC. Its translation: CASSHPPGRGEETQYF.

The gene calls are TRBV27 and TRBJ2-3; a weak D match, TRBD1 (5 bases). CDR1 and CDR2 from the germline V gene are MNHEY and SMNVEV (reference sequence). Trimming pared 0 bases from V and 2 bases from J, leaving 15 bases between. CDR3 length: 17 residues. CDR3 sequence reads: CASSLSGLWDFTDTQYF. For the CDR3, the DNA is TGTGCCAGCAGTTTATCGGGGCTCTGGGATTTCACAGATACGCAGTATTTT.

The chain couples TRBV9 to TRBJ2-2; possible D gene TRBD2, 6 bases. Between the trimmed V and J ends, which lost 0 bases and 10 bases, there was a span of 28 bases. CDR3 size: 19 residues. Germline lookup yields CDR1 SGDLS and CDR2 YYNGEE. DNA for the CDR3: TGTGCCAGCAGCGTAGGTTCCAGAGGGTCGCGGGACCTCAGAAAGGAGCTGTTTTTT. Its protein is CASSVGSRGSRDLRKELFF.